This is a list of T cell receptor beta chains from one sample in a study of cytomegalovirus exposure and HLA in healthy donors. Using immunoSEQ multiplex PCR, the repertoire was profiled, and TCRdb retains in-frame clones only, with some absent. The table lists 100,000 to 140,000 clones, approximately 80% of them singletons. Sequencing was carried out using PBMCs. These receptor sequences come from a male donor in good health and CMV-seronegative. Each CDR3 is given with its conserved first and last residue. A D gene is named only where the DNA matches it firmly. Clone size is stated in some rows and not others, as once, few, many or a class when expanded.

CDR3,DNA,J,size,D,V
CASSIVAGVSSYEQYF,TGTGCCAGTAGTATAGTAGCAGGGGTCAGCTCCTACGAGCAGTACTTC,TRBJ2-7,.,.,TRBV19
CASSYGTSGNEQFF,TGTGCCAGCAGTTATGGGACTAGCGGCAATGAGCAGTTCTTC,TRBJ2-1,once,TRBD2,TRBV25-1
CASSSPTGGKYGYTF,TGCGCCAGCAGCTCACCGACAGGGGGGAAGTATGGCTACACCTTC,TRBJ1-2,.,TRBD1,TRBV5-1
CASSLGRGEMGEETQYF,TGTGCCAGCAGCTTGGGGCGGGGAGAAATGGGGGAAGAGACCCAGTACTTC,TRBJ2-5,.,.,TRBV5-6
CASSDSPGRDTQYF,TGTGCCAGCAGTGACTCCCCCGGTAGAGATACGCAGTATTTT,TRBJ2-3,.,.,TRBV6-4
CASSLQGAGNTIYF,TGTGCCAGCAGTTTACAGGGCGCTGGAAACACCATATATTTT,TRBJ1-3,.,.,TRBV27
CASSQGPGYQETQYF,TGTGCCAGCAGCCAAGGACCCGGGTACCAAGAGACCCAGTACTTC,TRBJ2-5,.,.,TRBV14
CASSRLAGPYEQYF,TGTGCCAGCAGCCGACTAGCGGGACCCTACGAGCAGTACTTC,TRBJ2-7,.,TRBD2,TRBV7-8
CSVGAGEWSYNEQFF,TGCAGCGTCGGAGCGGGAGAGTGGTCCTACAATGAGCAGTTCTTC,TRBJ2-1,.,TRBD2,TRBV29-1
CASSLQFWLEGDTEAFF,TGTGCCAGCAGCTTGCAGTTCTGGCTCGAGGGGGACACTGAAGCTTTCTTT,TRBJ1-1,.,.,TRBV5-6
CASSSTGGLAYEQYF,TGTGCCAGCTCGTCTACAGGGGGTTTAGCCTACGAGCAGTACTTC,TRBJ2-7,.,TRBD1,TRBV18
CASSLTDTQYF,TGTGCCAGCAGCTTGACAGATACGCAGTATTTT,TRBJ2-3,.,.,TRBV28
CASSSGRDEQYF,TGCGCCAGCAGCTCTGGGAGAGACGAGCAGTACTTC,TRBJ2-7,once,.,TRBV5-1
CASSPMPGGNTEAFF,TGTGCCAGCTCACCTATGCCAGGAGGGAACACTGAAGCTTTCTTT,TRBJ1-1,.,.,TRBV18
CASSQQRSYEQYF,TGTGCCAGCAGCCAACAGCGGTCCTACGAGCAGTACTTC,TRBJ2-7,few,.,TRBV13
CASSRAGIEKLFF,TGTGCCAGCAGCCGGGCGGGGATTGAAAAACTGTTTTTT,TRBJ1-4,.,.,TRBV7-2
CSVEDRQGTYNEQFF,TGCAGCGTTGAAGATCGTCAGGGGACCTACAATGAGCAGTTCTTC,TRBJ2-1,few,.,TRBV29-1
CASSKQGGMDTGELFF,TGTGCCAGCAGTAAACAGGGTGGAATGGACACCGGGGAGCTGTTTTTT,TRBJ2-2,.,.,TRBV7-7
CASSYSGRKTGELFF,TGTGCCAGCAGTTATAGCGGGAGAAAAACCGGGGAGCTGTTTTTT,TRBJ2-2,few,TRBD2,TRBV27
CASSSMILAGETQYF,TGCGCCAGCAGCTCAATGATACTAGCGGGCGAGACCCAGTACTTC,TRBJ2-5,once,TRBD2,TRBV4-1
CAIRQGTTEAFF,TGCGCCATCCGGCAGGGGACCACTGAAGCTTTCTTT,TRBJ1-1,.,.,TRBV10-1
CASSLSGVSSYEQYF,TGTGCCAGCAGTTTAAGCGGGGTTAGCTCCTACGAGCAGTACTTC,TRBJ2-7,.,TRBD2,TRBV27
CSVGQGEAFF,TGCAGCGTTGGACAGGGTGAAGCTTTCTTT,TRBJ1-1,.,TRBD1,TRBV29-1
CAWTSQSITGYTF,TGTGCCTGGACGTCACAGTCGATAACTGGCTACACCTTC,TRBJ1-2,.,.,TRBV30
CASRSGTKNTGELFF,TGTGCCAGCAGATCCGGGACAAAAAACACCGGGGAGCTGTTTTTT,TRBJ2-2,.,.,TRBV5-4
CASRPGLASGWQYF,TGTGCCAGCAGACCGGGACTAGCCTCCGGTTGGCAGTACTTC,TRBJ2-7,.,TRBD2,TRBV2
CASSLDRNTEAFF,TGTGCCAGCAGCTTAGACAGAAACACTGAAGCTTTCTTT,TRBJ1-1,.,.,TRBV5-4
CATSPQNPPAEAFF,TGTGCCACCAGTCCACAGAACCCCCCCGCGGAAGCTTTCTTT,TRBJ1-1,.,.,TRBV15
CASGSGTSSYEQYF,TGTGCCAGTGGATCCGGGACTAGCAGCTACGAGCAGTACTTC,TRBJ2-7,.,TRBD2,TRBV19
CASNGGNGYTF,TGTGCCAGCAACGGCGGAAATGGCTACACCTTC,TRBJ1-2,.,.,TRBV9
CAISRSSGNTIYF,TGTGCCATCTCTAGGAGCTCTGGAAACACCATATATTTT,TRBJ1-3,.,.,TRBV6-1
CASSRRTGGDTDTQYF,TGTGCCAGCAGCAGACGGACAGGGGGCGATACAGATACGCAGTATTTT,TRBJ2-3,once,.,TRBV21-1
CASSSLGQGAEAFF,TGTGCCAGCAGTAGTTTGGGACAGGGGGCTGAAGCTTTCTTT,TRBJ1-1,.,TRBD1,TRBV2
CSARQGENTEAFF,TGCAGCGCAAGACAGGGGGAGAACACTGAAGCTTTCTTT,TRBJ1-1,.,TRBD1,TRBV29-1
CANGPRAEAFF,TGTGCCAACGGACCGAGGGCTGAAGCTTTCTTT,TRBJ1-1,.,.,TRBV5-8
CASSYRQGANSEQYF,TGTGCCAGCAGTTACAGACAGGGGGCAAACAGCGAGCAGTACTTC,TRBJ2-7,few,TRBD1,TRBV2
CASSLRGINYGYTF,TGTGCCAGCAGCTTGAGAGGGATTAACTATGGCTACACCTTC,TRBJ1-2,.,.,TRBV5-6
CAWSVGLAADTQYF,TGTGCCTGGAGTGTGGGACTAGCAGCTGATACGCAGTATTTT,TRBJ2-3,.,TRBD2,TRBV30
CASSSLDSNYGYTF,TGTGCCAGTAGCAGTTTGGACAGTAACTATGGCTACACCTTC,TRBJ1-2,.,.,TRBV19
CASSDFGKGEQYF,TGTGCCAGCAGTGACTTCGGGAAGGGCGAGCAGTACTTC,TRBJ2-7,.,.,TRBV2
CASSESGTGALYNEQFF,TGCGCCAGCAGTGAGTCGGGAACGGGAGCACTCTACAATGAGCAGTTCTTC,TRBJ2-1,.,.,TRBV10-1
CASSRGKIGRQYF,TGTGCCAGCAGTCGCGGGAAAATTGGCAGGCAGTATTTT,TRBJ2-3,.,.,TRBV6-5
CASRHSSGTANEKLFF,TGTGCCAGTAGACATTCCAGCGGGACGGCTAATGAAAAACTGTTTTTT,TRBJ1-4,.,.,TRBV19
CASSPSGLAGVTGGELFF,TGTGCCAGCAGTCCATCGGGACTAGCGGGAGTCACGGGAGGGGAGCTGTTTTTT,TRBJ2-2,.,TRBD2,TRBV27
CASSYSGSPGTEAFF,TGTGCCAGCAGTTACTCCGGGAGCCCGGGCACTGAAGCGTTCTTT,TRBJ1-1,.,.,TRBV6-5
CASSLAGGAAYEQYF,TGCGCCAGCAGTCTAGCGGGAGGCGCGGCCTACGAGCAGTACTTC,TRBJ2-7,.,TRBD2,TRBV10-2
CASSSGGLAYNTGELFF,TGTGCCAGCAGCTCCGGGGGACTAGCGTATAACACCGGGGAGCTGTTTTTT,TRBJ2-2,once,TRBD2,TRBV7-3
CATSRATSGSNEQFF,TGTGCCACCAGCAGAGCCACTAGCGGGAGCAATGAGCAGTTCTTC,TRBJ2-1,.,TRBD2,TRBV15
CASSGGGSSGNTIYF,TGTGCCAGCAGTGGTGGGGGCTCTTCTGGAAACACCATATATTTT,TRBJ1-3,once,.,TRBV28
CAWSVGVDPHRSSYNSPLHF,TGTGCCTGGAGTGTAGGGGTTGATCCCCATAGGAGCTCCTATAATTCACCCCTCCACTTT,TRBJ1-6,.,.,TRBV30